The source of this TCR beta chain is a study of a mutant IDH1 vaccine in newly diagnosed glioma. Overall study: Treated patients had a mean age of around 39 years and a sex split that was approximately 62% male and approximately 38% female. The study, taken as a whole, reports: Evidence of vaccine-induced immune responses was documented in 85% to 95% of patients.

The length of the CDR3 is 15 residues. Between the trimmed V and J ends, which lost 1 base and 8 bases, there was a span of 13 bases. Germline CDR1 is SGHRS and CDR2 is YFSETQ. Noted time point: baseline, week 1 (first vaccination visit). The treatment was: pre-vaccination baseline after standard-of-care therapy. Each donor presented with a new WHO grade 3 or 4 astrocytoma that tested IDH1-mutant and showed ATRX loss. This clone appeared once. Its antigen is as yet unknown. Sequencing used immunoSEQ multiplex PCR; TCRdb keeps in-frame clones, though not all of them. Here the sample spans about 88,000 clones, approximately 80% being singletons.

The sequenced sample was PBMCs, obtained from a glioma patient treated with radiotherapy, temozolomide or both. V and J are TRBV5-1 and TRBJ1-6, with D possibly being TRBD1 (5 bases). This TCR was sampled from a man in his forties or fifties with glioma. Some clones in this sample may be carry-over from other donors' samples. As DNA, the CDR3 is TGCGCCAGCAGCTTGATAGGGGATGTTTATTCACCCCTCCACTTT. Its protein product is CASSLIGDVYSPLHF.